The 19 T cell receptor beta chains below all came from one sample that was sequenced in a study of T-cell reconstitution after alpha-beta-depleted transplantation in children (dated by TCRdb to the mid-2010s). The library was obtained by PCR. Sequencing relied on an Illumina HiSeq 2500. To normalize quantification of the TCRbeta repertoire, the TCR libraries were built with molecular barcoding that relied on unique molecular identifiers. TCRdb reran the public reads through fastp at Q25 and MiXCR, keeping productive beta chains. Each record represents a unique CDR3 protein, reported with the most common genes and DNA among its rows. The sample records about 360,000 distinct CDR3 sequences, 13% of which are singletons. 4.3% of the sample rests with the top ten. The sample was PBMCs, taken from the stem cell graft. These receptors all come from a human donor who donated a stem cell graft to a child with Fanconi anemia.

This clonotype was seen repeatedly, ten times or more. This sequence joins TRBV28 and TRBJ2-5; D is unclear. Germline loops: CDR1 MDHEN, CDR2 SYDVKM. The CDR3 contains 13 residues. V lost 7 bases and J 1 base, leaving 10 bases between the germline ends. CDR3 DNA: TGTGCCAGCACTTCCCGACCCCAAGAGACCCAGTACTTC. It specifies CASTSRPQETQYF.

This clonotype was counted only a few times. This chain joins TRBV7-9 and TRBJ1-2; D remains ambiguous. The V gene lost 9 bases and the J gene lost 7 bases, with 24 bases spanning the gap. This CDR3 has 15 amino acids. The germline CDR1 and CDR2 sequences are SEHNR and FQNEAQ (reference sequence). DNA for the CDR3: TGTGCCAGTCAGCTCGGGGAATCCCTCTTGGGTGGCTACACCTTC. Translated, it gives CASQLGESLLGGYTF.

The chain recombines TRBV7-9 with TRBJ2-1; 7 positions agree with TRBD2. The CDR3 has 15 residues. Germline CDR1 and CDR2: SEHNR and FQNEAQ (reference sequence). V dropped 4 bases and J dropped 0; count of bases not matched to a gene: 3. The CDR3 loop is CASSSPGGSYNEQFF. CDR3 sequence (DNA): TGTGCCAGCAGCTCCCCGGGAGGCTCCTACAATGAGCAGTTCTTC.

The table lists this clonotype with many counts. The chain couples TRBV7-2 to TRBJ2-7; 8 nucleotides agree with TRBD1. Losses at the gene ends were 5 bases for V and 2 bases for J; bases not matched to a gene: 8. The CDR3 covers 15 residues. Germline V gives CDR1 SGHTA, CDR2 FQGNSA. In DNA, the CDR3 is TGTGCCAGCAGCCTTGGGACAGGTTTCCCCTACGAGCAGTACTTC. Translating it yields CASSLGTGFPYEQYF.

The chain links TRBV29-1 to TRBJ1-1, with 8 bases lining up with TRBD1. From germline, CDR1 is SQVTM and CDR2 ANQGSEA. The trim removed 6 bases at V and 5 bases at J, leaving 5 bases unmatched. The CDR3 runs 12 residues. This CDR3 is CSVTQGATEAFF. The CDR3 DNA is TGCAGCGTAACCCAGGGGGCGACTGAAGCTTTCTTT.

The chain links TRBV5-1 to TRBJ2-7; D call uncertain. With 0 bases removed from V and 2 bases from J, the gap between germline ends came to 9 bases. This CDR3 contains 14 residues. Germline assignment: CDR1 SGHRS and CDR2 YFSETQ. Written as DNA, the CDR3 is TGCGCCAGCAGCTTGGGAGTTACCACCTACGAGCAGTACTTC. It yields the protein CASSLGVTTYEQYF.

This clonotype occurred a few times. The rearrangement joins TRBV5-1 to TRBJ1-1; perhaps TRBD1 as D (5 bases). V gave up 0 bases and J gave up 11 bases, with 26 bases separating them. The CDR3 is 17 amino acids. Germline CDR1 reads SGHRS; CDR2 reads YFSETQ. The CDR3 loop is CASSLEPSLRDRIPAFF. Written as DNA, the CDR3 is TGCGCCAGCAGCTTGGAGCCCTCACTTAGGGACCGGATCCCTGCTTTCTTT.

The rearrangement uses TRBV18 and TRBJ2-5; no definite D call. Germline V lookup: CDR1 KGHSH, CDR2 LQKENI. This CDR3 contains 12 residues. V was trimmed by 0 bases and J by 1 base, leaving 0 bases between them. The CDR3 bases are TGTGCCAGCTCACCACCCCAAGAGACCCAGTACTTC. It codes for CASSPPQETQYF. Filled out from reference TRBV18 and TRBJ2-5, the complete variable domain reads NAGVMQNPRHLVRRRGQEARLRCSPMKGHSHVYWYRQLPEEGLKFMVYLQKENIIDESGMPKERFSAEFPKEGPSILRIQQVVRGDSAAYFCASSPPQETQYFGPGTRLLVL.

Ten or more counts support this clonotype. The rearrangement links TRBV11-2 to TRBJ1-2; D is perhaps TRBD1 (6 bases). Germline assignment: CDR1 SGHAT and CDR2 FQNNGV. Trimming stripped 1 base from V and 8 bases from J, with 14 bases between. The CDR3 consists of 14 residues. CDR3 region: CASSLVETGWGYTF. The CDR3 DNA is TGTGCCAGCAGCTTAGTGGAGACAGGATGGGGCTACACCTTC.

This clonotype was counted ten times or more. J is TRBJ2-2 and V is TRBV28; D not certain. Looked up from germline, CDR1 is MDHEN and CDR2 is SYDVKM. The CDR3 has 15 residues. V shed 1 base and J shed 3 bases, with 9 bases lying between them. This CDR3 reads CASSLFGEDTGELFF. The CDR3 DNA reads as TGTGCCAGCAGTTTATTTGGGGAAGACACCGGGGAGCTGTTTTTT.

The chain joins TRBV4-3 to TRBJ2-6; D might be TRBD2 (6 bases). The V end lost 0 bases, the J end lost 0 bases, and 12 bases lay between the germline ends. The CDR3 extends over 18 amino acids. Looked up from germline, CDR1 is LGHNA and CDR2 is YSLEER. Written as DNA, the CDR3 is TGCGCCAGCAGCCAAGAGATAGGGAGGAACTCTGGGGCCAACGTCCTGACTTTC. The encoded protein is CASSQEIGRNSGANVLTF.

A few counts support this clonotype. J is TRBJ2-1 and V is TRBV6-2 or TRBV6-3; weak D call: TRBD1 (6 bases). There are 17 residues in the CDR3. Germline loops: CDR1 MNHEY, CDR2 SVGEGT. V shed 2 bases and J shed 0 bases, with 14 bases lying between them. The CDR3 DNA is TGTGCCAGCAGTTACAGCCCGACGGACAGCTCCTACAATGAGCAGTTCTTC. It yields the protein CASSYSPTDSSYNEQFF.

There are a few counts of this clonotype. The CDR3 DNA follows: TGTGCCATCAGTGAGTCAATCACGGGCGACAGGGGGCGCATCGGCTACACCTTC. Protein: CAISESITGDRGRIGYTF. V gene TRBV10-3 combines with J gene TRBJ1-2, with 10 positions matching TRBD1. The CDR3 totals 18 residues. Germline V CDR1 and CDR2: ENHRY, SYGVKD. V trimming: 0 bases; J trimming: 8 bases; junction bases outside the gene matches: 15.

This clonotype was seen ten or more times. The chain joins TRBV2 to TRBJ2-1; D may be TRBD1 (6 bases). V was pared by 5 bases and J by 7 bases, with 9 bases between. The V gene's germline CDR1 is SNHLY and CDR2 FYNNEI. The CDR3 covers 12 residues. As DNA, the CDR3 is TGTGCCAGCAGTTACAGGGTTAATGAGCAGTTCTTC. Encoded protein: CASSYRVNEQFF.

This clonotype was seen many times. The chain employs TRBV7-8 and TRBJ2-1; D gene uncertain. The germline V gene encodes CDR1 SGHVS and CDR2 FQNEAQ. Trimming left V 3 bases short and J 8 bases short, with 20 bases between. This CDR3 contains 16 residues. Written as DNA, the CDR3 is TGTGCCAGCAGCTTTCATCGGACGAGAACCATGGATGAGCAGTTCTTC. Protein product: CASSFHRTRTMDEQFF.

The chain has TRBV4-3 and TRBJ1-2, with TRBD1 matching over 8 bases. Germline CDR1 LGHNA, CDR2 YSLEER. This CDR3 region has 15 residues. Trimming took 5 bases from V and 4 from J; bases not matched to a gene: 9. In DNA, the CDR3 is TGCGCCAGCAGCGCTTTCGCAGGGGGCAGCTATGGCTACACCTTC. The encoded protein is CASSAFAGGSYGYTF.

The genes are TRBV14 and TRBJ1-2; no definite D call. The V end lost 1 base, the J end lost 5 bases, and 14 bases lay between the germline ends. This CDR3 region has 15 residues. The germline gives CDR1 SGHDN, CDR2 FVKESK. The DNA of the CDR3 is TGTGCCAGCAGCCAAGTTAACAGTCGGGGATATGGCTACACCTTC. Encoded protein: CASSQVNSRGYGYTF.

Turning to this clonotype: This may be a read error, as it is one base from a much larger clone. The chain has TRBV20-1 and TRBJ2-2, with D perhaps TRBD1 or TRBD2 (6 bases each). This CDR3 comprises 17 residues. Germline CDR1 reads DFQATT; CDR2 reads SNEGSKA (reference sequence). In nucleotides, the CDR3 is TGCTGTGCCCTTGGACGGGGGCCCACAATAAGTACCGGGGAGCTGTTTTTT. It codes for CCALGRGPTISTGELFF.

The gene calls are TRBV20-1 and TRBJ2-5; possibly TRBD1 or TRBD2 for D (6 bases each). Between the trimmed V and J ends, which lost 3 bases and 4 bases, there was a span of 15 bases. The CDR3 is 14 amino acids. Germline values: CDR1 DFQATT, CDR2 SNEGSKA (reference sequence). The CDR3 region is CSARPPGGGETQYF. Here the CDR3 DNA reads TGCAGTGCTAGGCCTCCCGGGGGCGGAGAGACCCAGTACTTC.